These T cell receptor beta chains were read from a single sample in a study of blood T cell repertoires in COVID-19. The protocol was immunoSEQ multiplex PCR, while the TCRdb copy is restricted to in-frame clones and leaves out a portion. This sample has over 100,000 clones, with more than 85% found just once. Input material: peripheral blood. These receptors originate from a man aged 60 to 69 with COVID-19, enrolled during active disease. Each CDR3 is given with its conserved first and last residue. D genes are given only for firm matches. Clone size is stated in some rows and not others, as once, few, many or a class when expanded.

j_gene | abundance | v_gene | d_gene | CDR3nt | CDR3aa
TRBJ2-1 | . | TRBV11-3 | . | TGTGCCAGCAGCCCGGGGTGGGATTACGGGGAGCAGTTCTTC | CASSPGWDYGEQFF
TRBJ1-5 | . | TRBV28 | TRBD1 | TGTGCCAGCAGTCCCGGACAGGGGTTCGGACAGCCCCAGCATTTT | CASSPGQGFGQPQHF
TRBJ1-4 | once | TRBV12-3/TRBV12-4 | . | TGTGCCAGCAGTTCGGACAATAATGAAAAACTGTTTTTT | CASSSDNNEKLFF
TRBJ1-3 | . | TRBV30 | . | TGTGCCTGGAGCTGGGCGACCTCTGGAAACACCATATATTTT | CAWSWATSGNTIYF
TRBJ2-1 | . | TRBV9 | TRBD2 | TGTGCCAGCAGCGTCACTAGCGGGGTTCACAATGAGCAGTTCTTC | CASSVTSGVHNEQFF
TRBJ1-6 | few | TRBV19 | . | TGTGCCAGTAGTTCAGGGGTGGCACCCCTCCACTTT | CASSSGVAPLHF
TRBJ1-4 | . | TRBV21-1 | . | TGTGCCAGCAGCAAAGTAGGAGGGACTAATGAAAAACTGTTTTTT | CASSKVGGTNEKLFF
TRBJ2-1 | . | TRBV4-2 | TRBD1 | TGTGCCAGCAGCCAAGCACAGGGGTTGGACAATGAGCAGTTCTTC | CASSQAQGLDNEQFF
TRBJ2-3 | . | TRBV19 | . | TGTGCCAGTAGTATAGGGGGGACTTGGACTAGCACAGATACGCAGTATTTT | CASSIGGTWTSTDTQYF
TRBJ1-2 | . | TRBV5-4 | TRBD1 | TGTGCCAGCAGCTTGCAGGGACAGGGGGCCAGCTATGGCTACACCTTC | CASSLQGQGASYGYTF
TRBJ1-2 | . | TRBV11-1 | TRBD1 | TGTGCCAGCAGCTTGGACAGGTTCCTCTACACCTTC | CASSLDRFLYTF
TRBJ1-4 | . | TRBV5-1 | . | TGCGCCAGCAGGGAGGCAGCTGCAACTAATGAAAAACTGTTTTTT | CASREAAATNEKLFF
TRBJ1-1 | . | TRBV6-5 | TRBD1 | TGTGCCAGCAGACAGGGGGGCGTCGGTGAAGCTTTCTTT | CASRQGGVGEAFF
TRBJ2-1 | . | TRBV25-1 | . | TGTGCCAGCAGTGAATATGGGGGCGGCGGCTACAATGAGCAGTTCTTC | CASSEYGGGGYNEQFF
TRBJ1-2 | . | TRBV5-1 | . | TGCGCCAGCAGTGGGGACAAGAAGGGCTACACCTTC | CASSGDKKGYTF
TRBJ1-5 | . | TRBV11-2 | . | TGTGCCAGCAGCTTAGATCCGCAGGGCAATCAGCCCCAGCATTTT | CASSLDPQGNQPQHF
TRBJ2-2 | . | TRBV2 | . | TGTGCCAGCAGTGAATTACAGAGCACCGGGGAGCTGTTTTTT | CASSELQSTGELFF
TRBJ2-3 | once | TRBV5-6 | TRBD1 | TGTGCCAGCAGAACGGCAGGGGGCTTCGGCACAGATACGCAGTATTTT | CASRTAGGFGTDTQYF
TRBJ1-3 | . | TRBV28 | TRBD1 | TGTGCCAGCAGCCCTCCCGGGACAGGGATCTCTGGAAACACCATATATTTT | CASSPPGTGISGNTIYF
TRBJ2-1 | once | TRBV27 | . | TGTGCCAGCAAGAACCAGGGCGTACATAAATTGGTTGAGCAGTTCTTC | CASKNQGVHKLVEQFF
TRBJ2-3 | . | TRBV11-2 | . | TGTGCCAGCAGCCGGAGGGACCTCGACACAGATACGCAGTATTTT | CASSRRDLDTDTQYF
TRBJ2-1 | . | TRBV29-1 | . | TGCAGCGTTGGGGCCGGGGAGGCGTTTTACAATGAGCAGTTCTTC | CSVGAGEAFYNEQFF
TRBJ2-7 | . | TRBV6-2/TRBV6-3 | TRBD2 | TGTGCCAGCAGCAACGGACTAGCGCACTCCTACGAGCAGTACTTC | CASSNGLAHSYEQYF
TRBJ2-7 | . | TRBV6-6 | TRBD1 | TGTGCCACCAGGGGACAGGGGGCCTACGAGCAGTACTTC | CATRGQGAYEQYF
TRBJ2-7 | few | TRBV19 | TRBD1 | TGTGCCACTACGGACAGGGGCGAGCAGTACTTC | CATTDRGEQYF
TRBJ2-7 | . | TRBV28 | . | TGTGCCAGCAGTCCCACGGGGAGCTCCTACGAGCAGTACTTC | CASSPTGSSYEQYF
TRBJ1-5 | . | TRBV28 | . | TGTGCCAGCAGTTTCGGGCAGGGGAATCAGCCCCAGCATTTT | CASSFGQGNQPQHF
TRBJ1-2 | . | TRBV11-2 | . | TGTGCCAGCAGCCCAGGGGTCATTCGCCCTAACTATGGCTACACCTTC | CASSPGVIRPNYGYTF
TRBJ1-4 | . | TRBV5-6 | . | TGTGCCAGCAGCTTGCTGGGAAGGGAGAGTGAAAAACTGTTTTTT | CASSLLGRESEKLFF
TRBJ1-2 | . | TRBV5-1 | . | TGCGCCAGCAGCTTGGCCGGTGGCTATGGCTACACCTTC | CASSLAGGYGYTF
TRBJ2-7 | . | TRBV5-1 | . | TGCGCCAGCAGTCAGCCGGGGATCACCTACGAGCAGTACTTC | CASSQPGITYEQYF
TRBJ1-2 | . | TRBV6-6 | TRBD1 | TGTGCCAGCAGTTCAGGGGGACCGAAGGGCTACACCTTC | CASSSGGPKGYTF
TRBJ1-6 | . | TRBV18 | TRBD1 | TGTGCCAGCTCACCTGATTATGGACAGGGTGACTCACCCCTCCACTTT | CASSPDYGQGDSPLHF
TRBJ1-1 | . | TRBV6-2/TRBV6-3 | . | TGTGCCAGCAGCTTACTTAAGCGGACAGACGAGAACACTGAAGCTTTCTTT | CASSLLKRTDENTEAFF
TRBJ2-1 | . | TRBV6-2/TRBV6-3 | TRBD1 | TGTGCCAGCAGCGACCGGGACAGGGGGAGTAATGAGCAGTTCTTC | CASSDRDRGSNEQFF
TRBJ2-7 | . | TRBV7-9 | . | TGTGCCAGCAGTATTTCCGCGGGGAACTACGAGCAGTACTTC | CASSISAGNYEQYF
TRBJ1-2 | . | TRBV6-5 | TRBD1 | TGTGCCAGCACCGCCGGGACAGGCTATGGCTACACCTTC | CASTAGTGYGYTF
TRBJ1-6 | . | TRBV4-2 | TRBD1 | TGTGCCAGCAGCCAATCGGACAGGGCCCTTGAAGCCCTCCACTTT | CASSQSDRALEALHF
TRBJ1-3 | . | TRBV7-2 | . | TGTGCCAGCAGCTTAGCCTTCTCTGGAAACACCATATATTTT | CASSLAFSGNTIYF
TRBJ1-1 | . | TRBV7-3 | TRBD1 | TGTGCCAGCAGCCTGGGACAGTCGAACACTGAAGCTTTCTTT | CASSLGQSNTEAFF
TRBJ2-3 | . | TRBV16 | . | TGTGCCAGCAGCCCCACCGGCGGGCCTCAGACCACAGATACGCAGTATTTT | CASSPTGGPQTTDTQYF
TRBJ1-4 | . | TRBV2 | TRBD1 | TGTGCCAGCAGAACCGACAGGGGTCTGGGAAATGAAAAACTGTTTTTT | CASRTDRGLGNEKLFF
TRBJ1-6 | . | TRBV30 | . | TGTGCCTGGAGTCACAATAATTCACCCCTCCACTTT | CAWSHNNSPLHF
TRBJ1-1 | . | TRBV3-1/TRBV3-2 | TRBD1 | TGTGCCAGCAGCCAAGCATCAGGGGGTACTGAAGCTTTCTTT | CASSQASGGTEAFF